This T cell receptor beta chain is from a study of T cell repertoires in cytomegalovirus infection. Overall study: CMV epitopes, recently identified HLA-C-restricted and well-studied HLA-B-restricted, were used. Public TCR beta signatures provided an indication of both CMV infection and a matching HLA type. Study findings and constraints: Ex vivo responses were dominated by HLA-C-restricted CMV-specific TCR beta clonotypes. Of the TCR beta families, the public ones yielded a cumulative frequency that identified carriers of CMV plus the relevant HLA.

As for this clonotype: Its target is unknown.

TCRdb recomputed calls from the reads with MiXCR, one row per CDR3 protein. The sample has 110,000 or so distinct CDR3 sequences; over 25% are singletons. Trimming removed 5 bases from V and 4 bases from J; junction bases left unmatched: 6. This CDR3 has 14 residues. CDR1 is MNHEY and CDR2 is SVGAGI in the germline V gene. The sample consisted of CD8+ T cells from cultured PBMCs, taken from culture after CMV antigen stimulation. This clonotype was obtained from a human donor in good health (CMV status not recorded). Some clones in this sample may be carry-over from other donors' samples. The chain uses TRBV6-5 and TRBJ2-3; 7 nucleotides match TRBD1. The CDR3 DNA reads as TGTGCCAGCAGTCGGGACAGCCGTGCAGATACGCAGTATTTT. It is translated as CASSRDSRADTQYF.